These T cell receptor beta chains were read from a single sample in a study of cytomegalovirus exposure and HLA in healthy donors. TCRdb's table, derived via immunoSEQ multiplex PCR, lists solely in-frame clones and lacks some. The repertoire holds 150,000 to 200,000 clones, with around 85% as singletons. Sequenced material: PBMCs. Receptors originate from a man aged 18 to 35 in good health and CMV-seropositive. The CDR3 runs from the conserved cysteine through the conserved F or W. Fields, in order: J gene, D gene, clone size, V gene, CDR3 DNA, CDR3 protein. D genes are given only for firm matches. Not all rows give a size; the values are once, few, many and, for expanded clones, a class.

TRBJ1-1	NA	few	TRBV28	TGTGCCAGCAGTACACGCAGGGGGAACACTGAAGCTTTCTTT	CASSTRRGNTEAFF
TRBJ1-2	NA	NA	TRBV5-1	TGCGCCAGCAGCCCCGACCGCGGGGGTAACGGCTACACCTTC	CASSPDRGGNGYTF
TRBJ2-5	NA	NA	TRBV7-6	TGTGCCAGCAGCTACTCTAGGTCGGGGGAACAAGAGACCCAGTACTTC	CASSYSRSGEQETQYF
TRBJ2-5	NA	NA	TRBV29-1	TGCAGCGTGGGGCTAGCGTACCAAGAGACCCAGTACTTC	CSVGLAYQETQYF
TRBJ2-5	TRBD1	few	TRBV18	TGTGCCAGCTCACCTACCGGGACAGAGGCGGAGACCCAGTACTTC	CASSPTGTEAETQYF
TRBJ2-7	TRBD2	NA	TRBV6-1	TGTGCCAGCGGGTGGGGGGGGTCCTACGAGCAGTACTTC	CASGWGGSYEQYF
TRBJ1-2	TRBD1	NA	TRBV2	TGTGCCAGCAGTGAAGGCGCAAAGTGGACAGGGGGTTTATCGGATGGCTACACCTTC	CASSEGAKWTGGLSDGYTF
TRBJ1-4	NA	NA	TRBV30	TGTGCCTGGACCCGACAGGTACAGGCGGAAAAACTGTTTTTT	CAWTRQVQAEKLFF
TRBJ1-6	TRBD1	NA	TRBV5-5	TGTGCCAGCAGCGCATCCGGGACAGGGTTTCCACCCCTCCACTTT	CASSASGTGFPPLHF
TRBJ1-5	NA	once	TRBV5-1	TGCGCCAGCAGCCCTGGAGGGATAGGAGAGCCCCAGCATTTT	CASSPGGIGEPQHF
TRBJ2-3	TRBD2	NA	TRBV2	TGTGCCAGCAGTGGGGGACTAGCGGGGGTTAAGGCGCAGTATTTT	CASSGGLAGVKAQYF
TRBJ1-1	NA	NA	TRBV18	TGTGCCAGCTCACGCGACAGGTCTCACGGCACTGAAGCTTTCTTT	CASSRDRSHGTEAFF
TRBJ1-5	NA	NA	TRBV7-2	TGTGCCAGCAGCGCGTATAGCAATCAGCCCCAGCATTTT	CASSAYSNQPQHF
TRBJ1-4	TRBD1	NA	TRBV6-5	TGTGCCAGCAGTTACTCGACAGGGGCTCATGAAAAACTGTTTTTT	CASSYSTGAHEKLFF
TRBJ2-1	TRBD2	NA	TRBV4-3	TGCGCCAGCAGCCAAGCAGCGACTAGCAAGTTCTTC	CASSQAATSKFF
TRBJ1-5	NA	once	TRBV19	TGTGCCAGTAGTATAGGTGACAGAACTCAGCCCCAGCATTTT	CASSIGDRTQPQHF
TRBJ1-2	NA	NA	TRBV5-4	TGTGCCAGCAGCGGAGGGTGGGGCTACACCTTC	CASSGGWGYTF
TRBJ2-7	TRBD2	once	TRBV2	TGTGCCAGCAGTGAGAGACTAGCGGGGGGAACCTACGAGCAGTACTTC	CASSERLAGGTYEQYF
TRBJ2-5	TRBD2	NA	TRBV9	TGTGCCAGCAGCGCAAGTAGCGGGGGGGCGAAGACCCAGTACTTC	CASSASSGGAKTQYF
TRBJ2-7	TRBD2	NA	TRBV10-3	TGTGCCATCAGTGGGGGGGGGTCCTACGAGCAGTACTTC	CAISGGGSYEQYF
TRBJ1-1	NA	once	TRBV29-1	TGCAGCGGAGTCGAGGACACTGAAGCTTTCTTT	CSGVEDTEAFF
TRBJ1-1	TRBD1	once	TRBV5-4	TGTGCCAGCAGCTCATTTTGGACAGGGGACACTGAAGCTTTCTTT	CASSSFWTGDTEAFF
TRBJ1-5	NA	NA	TRBV7-2	TGTGCCAGCAGCATCGACAGCTATCAGCCCCAGCATTTT	CASSIDSYQPQHF
TRBJ1-1	NA	NA	TRBV9	TGTGCCAGCAGCGCACAAAGTAGCCGAACGGCAGTTCAGCCCATGAACACTGAAGCTTTCTTT	CASSAQSSRTAVQPMNTEAFF
TRBJ2-7	NA	NA	TRBV5-5	TGTGCCAGCAGGCGCGACAGGAACTCCTACGAGCAGTACTTC	CASRRDRNSYEQYF
TRBJ1-6	NA	NA	TRBV6-1	TGTGCCAGCAGTGGTAGAGAGGCCCTCCACTTT	CASSGREALHF
TRBJ2-7	TRBD1	NA	TRBV7-9	TGTGCCAGCAGCTTATCAGGGGGAAACTACGAGCAGTACTTC	CASSLSGGNYEQYF
TRBJ2-2	NA	once	TRBV4-1	TGCGCCAGCAGCCAAGATCTTGTAGTCGGGGAGCTGTTTTTT	CASSQDLVVGELFF
TRBJ2-7	NA	NA	TRBV5-4	TGTGCCAGCAGCGGAGGGGACCGATCCTACGAGCAGTACTTC	CASSGGDRSYEQYF
TRBJ1-2	NA	NA	TRBV5-1	TGCGCCAGCAGCTTGGCAACAGCTACTGGCTACACCTTC	CASSLATATGYTF
TRBJ2-5	TRBD2	NA	TRBV6-4	TGTGCCAGCAGTCGACTAGCGGGGTTGGAAGAGACCCAGTACTTC	CASSRLAGLEETQYF
TRBJ1-6	NA	NA	TRBV6-5	TGTGCCAGCAGTTACTCGAGGCAGGGTGGTTCACCCCTCCACTTT	CASSYSRQGGSPLHF
TRBJ2-1	NA	NA	TRBV12-5	TGTGCTAGTGGTTTCGATCCAGGGAATTACAATGAGCAGTTCTTC	CASGFDPGNYNEQFF
TRBJ2-1	NA	NA	TRBV5-1	TGCGCCAGCAGCTTGGTTCAGAGGAATGAGCAGTTCTTC	CASSLVQRNEQFF
TRBJ2-1	NA	NA	TRBV25-1	TGTGCCAGCAGTATCGGGGGTCCCTTTCGGAATGAGCAGTTCTTC	CASSIGGPFRNEQFF
TRBJ2-5	TRBD1	few	TRBV28	TGTGCCAGCAGTGACAGGGGAGAGACCCAGTACTTC	CASSDRGETQYF
TRBJ1-2	NA	NA	TRBV11-2	TGTGCCAGCAGCTTAGATCGGGAGATCCGGGCCACCTTC	CASSLDREIRATF
TRBJ2-2	NA	NA	TRBV2	TGTGCCAGCAGTGAACAGATAAACACCGGGGAGCTGTTTTTT	CASSEQINTGELFF
TRBJ2-6	NA	few	TRBV7-9	TGTGCCAGCAGCGCCTCCGACAGCCTCTCTGGGGCCAACGTCCTGACTTTC	CASSASDSLSGANVLTF
TRBJ1-2	NA	NA	TRBV6-5	TGTGCCAGCAGTTATGGGGGGGGCGGGGGTGGCTACACCTTC	CASSYGGGGGGYTF
TRBJ2-1	TRBD1	NA	TRBV7-2	TGTGCCAGCAGCTTAAAAGGGACAGGGTCCCTCATTTTCTACAATGAGCAGTTCTTC	CASSLKGTGSLIFYNEQFF
TRBJ1-1	TRBD1	NA	TRBV28	TGTGCCAGCAGTACCCCAGGACAGGGCCTCGATGAAGCTTTCTTT	CASSTPGQGLDEAFF
TRBJ2-3	NA	NA	TRBV9	TGTGCCAGCAGCGACAGTCCTAGCACAGATACGCAGTATTTT	CASSDSPSTDTQYF
TRBJ2-1	NA	once	TRBV19	TGTGCCAGTAGTATAAACCAGGGTACGTGGCAGTTCTTC	CASSINQGTWQFF
TRBJ2-1	NA	NA	TRBV7-2	TGTGCCAGCAGCTTTGACAGTCGAGCCTACAATGAGCAGTTCTTC	CASSFDSRAYNEQFF
TRBJ2-5	NA	NA	TRBV7-2	TGTGCCAGCAGCTTACGACAGCCTCTCCAAGAGACCCAGTACTTC	CASSLRQPLQETQYF
TRBJ1-5	TRBD1	NA	TRBV7-8	TGTGCCAGCAGCTTAGTCAGGGGGAGCAATCAGCCCCAGCATTTT	CASSLVRGSNQPQHF
TRBJ1-2	NA	once	TRBV10-3	TGTGCCATCAGTGAGCCCCGTGGCAGTGGCGGCTACACCTTC	CAISEPRGSGGYTF